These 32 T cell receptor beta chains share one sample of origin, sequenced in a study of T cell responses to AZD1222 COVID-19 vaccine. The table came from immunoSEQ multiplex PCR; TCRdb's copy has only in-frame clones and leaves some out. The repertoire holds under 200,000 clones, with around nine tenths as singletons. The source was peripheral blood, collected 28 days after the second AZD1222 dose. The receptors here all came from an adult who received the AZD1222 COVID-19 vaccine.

The CDR3 here is CASRQAGTVYNEQFF. CDR3 nucleotides: TGTGCCAGCAGACAAGCCGGGACAGTCTACAATGAGCAGTTCTTC. This sequence joins TRBV6-5 and TRBJ2-1, with TRBD1 identical over 7 bases. The CDR3 consists of 15 residues. Germline CDR1 is MNHEY and CDR2 is SVGAGI. V shed 6 bases, J shed 3 bases, and the junction held 8 bases outside the gene matches.

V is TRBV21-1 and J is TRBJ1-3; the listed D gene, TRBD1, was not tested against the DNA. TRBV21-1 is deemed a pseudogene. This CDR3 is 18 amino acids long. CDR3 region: CASSTDDRPTRLGNTIYF. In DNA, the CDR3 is TGTGCCAGCAGCACCGACGACAGGCCAACTAGGCTTGGAAACACCATATATTTT.

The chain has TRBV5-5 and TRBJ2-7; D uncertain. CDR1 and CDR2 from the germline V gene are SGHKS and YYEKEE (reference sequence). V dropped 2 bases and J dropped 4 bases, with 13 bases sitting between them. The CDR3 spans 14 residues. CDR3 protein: CASSFIAKGYEQYF. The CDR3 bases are TGTGCCAGCAGCTTCATCGCGAAAGGGTACGAGCAGTACTTC.

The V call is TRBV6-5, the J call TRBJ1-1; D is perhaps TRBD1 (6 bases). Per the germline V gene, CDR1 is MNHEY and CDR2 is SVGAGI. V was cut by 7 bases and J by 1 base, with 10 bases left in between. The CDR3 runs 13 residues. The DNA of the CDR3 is TGTGCCAGCATCAGGACAGAGAACACTGAAGCTTTCTTT. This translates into CASIRTENTEAFF.

The chain's CDR3 is CASSSGQLYEQYF. In DNA, the CDR3 is TGCGCCAGCAGCTCCGGACAGCTATACGAGCAGTACTTC. The chain carries TRBV5-1 and TRBJ2-7; tentative D call: TRBD1 (6 bases). The CDR3 spans 13 residues. CDR1 is SGHRS and CDR2 is YFSETQ in the germline V gene. The germline V and J ends were trimmed by 3 bases and 4 bases, with 11 bases remaining between them.

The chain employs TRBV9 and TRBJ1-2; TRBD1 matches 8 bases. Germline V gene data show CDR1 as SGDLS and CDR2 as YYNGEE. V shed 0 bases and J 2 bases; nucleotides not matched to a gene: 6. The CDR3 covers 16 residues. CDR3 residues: CASSVDPDRDNYGYTF. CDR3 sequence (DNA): TGTGCCAGCAGCGTAGACCCGGACAGGGACAACTATGGCTACACCTTC.

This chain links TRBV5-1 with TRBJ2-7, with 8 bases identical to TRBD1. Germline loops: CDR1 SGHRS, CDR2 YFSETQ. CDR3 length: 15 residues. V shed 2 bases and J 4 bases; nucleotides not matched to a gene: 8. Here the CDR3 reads CASSLQGGMSYEQYF. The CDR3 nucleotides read TGCGCCAGCAGCTTACAGGGGGGTATGTCGTACGAGCAGTACTTC.

DNA for the CDR3: TGTGCCAGCATCGTTGGGCGTAGCGGAACTGAAGCTTTCTTT. It translates to CASIVGRSGTEAFF. This sequence joins TRBV6-5 and TRBJ1-1; D gene unclear. Per germline, CDR1 MNHEY and CDR2 SVGAGI. The ends were cut back, 7 bases at V and 5 bases at J, with 17 bases in the middle. This CDR3 has 14 residues.

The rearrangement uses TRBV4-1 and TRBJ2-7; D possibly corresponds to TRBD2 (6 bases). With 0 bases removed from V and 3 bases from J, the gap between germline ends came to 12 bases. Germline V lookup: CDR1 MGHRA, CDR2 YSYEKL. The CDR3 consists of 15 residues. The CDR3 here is CASSQEFGGSYEQYF. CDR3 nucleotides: TGCGCCAGCAGCCAAGAGTTCGGGGGAAGCTACGAGCAGTACTTC.

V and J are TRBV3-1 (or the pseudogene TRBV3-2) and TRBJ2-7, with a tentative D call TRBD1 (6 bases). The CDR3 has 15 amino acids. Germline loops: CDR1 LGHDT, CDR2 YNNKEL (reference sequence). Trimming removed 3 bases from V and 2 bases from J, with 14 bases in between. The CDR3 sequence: CASSHTGSSPYEQYF. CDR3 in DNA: TGTGCCAGCAGCCACACAGGGAGCTCACCCTACGAGCAGTACTTC.

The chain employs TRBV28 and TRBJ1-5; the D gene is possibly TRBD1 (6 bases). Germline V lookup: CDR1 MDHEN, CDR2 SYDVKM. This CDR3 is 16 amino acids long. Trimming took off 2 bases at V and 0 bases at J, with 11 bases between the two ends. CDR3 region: CASSLPQQGSNQPQHF. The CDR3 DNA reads TGTGCCAGCAGTTTACCCCAACAGGGTAGCAATCAGCCCCAGCATTTT.

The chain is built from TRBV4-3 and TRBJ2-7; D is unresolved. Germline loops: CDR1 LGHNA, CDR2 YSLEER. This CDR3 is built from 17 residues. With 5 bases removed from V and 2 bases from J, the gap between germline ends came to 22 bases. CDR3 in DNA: TGCGCCAGCAGCTCCGGCCCTAGAGCTCATAACCCCTACGAGCAGTACTTC. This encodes CASSSGPRAHNPYEQYF.

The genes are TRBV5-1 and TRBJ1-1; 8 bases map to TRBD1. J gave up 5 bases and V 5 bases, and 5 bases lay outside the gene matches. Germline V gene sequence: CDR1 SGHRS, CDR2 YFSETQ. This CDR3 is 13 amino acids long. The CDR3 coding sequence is TGCGCCAGCAGGGACAGGGAATCGACTGAAGCTTTCTTT. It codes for CASRDRESTEAFF.

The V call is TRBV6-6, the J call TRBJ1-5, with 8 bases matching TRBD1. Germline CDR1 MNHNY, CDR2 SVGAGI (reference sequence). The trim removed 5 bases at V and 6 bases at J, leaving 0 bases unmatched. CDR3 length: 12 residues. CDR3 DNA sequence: TGTGCCAGCAGTACAGGGGGTCAGCCCCAGCATTTT. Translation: CASSTGGQPQHF.

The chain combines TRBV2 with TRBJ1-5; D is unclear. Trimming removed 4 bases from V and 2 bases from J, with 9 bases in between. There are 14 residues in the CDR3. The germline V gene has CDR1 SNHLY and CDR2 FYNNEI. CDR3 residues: CASSVDQGNQPQHF. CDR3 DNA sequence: TGTGCCAGCAGTGTGGATCAGGGCAATCAGCCCCAGCATTTT.

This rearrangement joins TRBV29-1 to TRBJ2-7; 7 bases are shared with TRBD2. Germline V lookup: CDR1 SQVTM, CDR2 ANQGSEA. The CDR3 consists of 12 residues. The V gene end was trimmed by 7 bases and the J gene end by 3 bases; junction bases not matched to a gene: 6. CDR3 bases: TGCAGCGCAGTCCTAGCGGACTACGAGCAGTACTTC. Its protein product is CSAVLADYEQYF.

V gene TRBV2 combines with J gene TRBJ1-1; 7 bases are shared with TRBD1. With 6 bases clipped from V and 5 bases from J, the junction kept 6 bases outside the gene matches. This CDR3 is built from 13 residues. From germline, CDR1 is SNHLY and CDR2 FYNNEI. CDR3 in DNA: TGTGCCAGCAGCCGACAGGGCCGAACTGAAGCTTTCTTT. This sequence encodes CASSRQGRTEAFF.

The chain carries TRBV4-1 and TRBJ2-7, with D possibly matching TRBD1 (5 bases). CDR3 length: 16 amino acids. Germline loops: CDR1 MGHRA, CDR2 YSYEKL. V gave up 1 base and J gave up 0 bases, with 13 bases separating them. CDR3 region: CASSQVGSDSSYEQYF. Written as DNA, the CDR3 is TGCGCCAGCAGCCAAGTGGGCAGCGACAGCTCCTACGAGCAGTACTTC.

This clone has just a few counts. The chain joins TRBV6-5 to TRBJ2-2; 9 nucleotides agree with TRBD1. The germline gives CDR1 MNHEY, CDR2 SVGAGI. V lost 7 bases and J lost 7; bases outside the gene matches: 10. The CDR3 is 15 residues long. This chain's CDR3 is CASTPTGGMVGELFF. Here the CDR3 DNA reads TGTGCCAGCACTCCGACAGGGGGTATGGTCGGGGAGCTGTTTTTT.

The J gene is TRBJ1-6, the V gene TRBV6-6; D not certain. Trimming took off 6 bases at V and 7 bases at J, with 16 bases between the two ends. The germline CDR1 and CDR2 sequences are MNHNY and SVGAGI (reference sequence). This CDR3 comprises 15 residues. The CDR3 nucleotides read TGTGCCAGCAGCGACCGACATCCCATCAATTCACCCCTCCACTTT. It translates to CASSDRHPINSPLHF.

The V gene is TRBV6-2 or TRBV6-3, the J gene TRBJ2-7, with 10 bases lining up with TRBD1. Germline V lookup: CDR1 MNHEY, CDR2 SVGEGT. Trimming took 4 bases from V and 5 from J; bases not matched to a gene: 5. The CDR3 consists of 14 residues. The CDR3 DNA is TGTGCCAGCAGTTCCGGGACAGGGGTGAACGAGCAGTACTTC. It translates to CASSSGTGVNEQYF.

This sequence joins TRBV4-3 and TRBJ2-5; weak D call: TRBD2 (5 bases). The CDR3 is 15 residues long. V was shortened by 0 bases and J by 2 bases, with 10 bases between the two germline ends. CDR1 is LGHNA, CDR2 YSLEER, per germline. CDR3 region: CASSQDPRGQETQYF. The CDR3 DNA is TGCGCCAGCAGCCAAGACCCCCGGGGTCAAGAGACCCAGTACTTC.

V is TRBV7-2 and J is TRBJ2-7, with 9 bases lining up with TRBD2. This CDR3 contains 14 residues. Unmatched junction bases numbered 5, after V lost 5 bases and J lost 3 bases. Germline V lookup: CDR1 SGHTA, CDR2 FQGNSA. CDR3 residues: CASSLRGGNYEQYF. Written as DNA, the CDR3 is TGTGCCAGCAGCCTGCGGGGGGGAAACTACGAGCAGTACTTC.

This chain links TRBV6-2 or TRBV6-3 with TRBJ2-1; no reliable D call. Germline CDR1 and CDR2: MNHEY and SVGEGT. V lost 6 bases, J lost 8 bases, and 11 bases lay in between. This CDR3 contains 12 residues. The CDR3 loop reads CASSLPTDEQFF. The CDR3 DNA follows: TGTGCCAGCAGCCTGCCGACCGATGAGCAGTTCTTC.

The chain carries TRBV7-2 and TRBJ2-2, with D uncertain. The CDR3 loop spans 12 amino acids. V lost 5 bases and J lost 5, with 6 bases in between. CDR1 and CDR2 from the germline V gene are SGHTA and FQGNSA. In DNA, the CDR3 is TGTGCCAGCAGCCCCATGACCGGGGAGCTGTTTTTT. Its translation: CASSPMTGELFF.

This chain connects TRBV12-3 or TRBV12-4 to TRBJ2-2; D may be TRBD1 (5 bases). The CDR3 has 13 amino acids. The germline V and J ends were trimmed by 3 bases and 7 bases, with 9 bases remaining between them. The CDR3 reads CASSFRQRGELFF. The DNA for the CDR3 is TGTGCCAGCAGTTTCAGACAGCGCGGGGAGCTGTTTTTT.

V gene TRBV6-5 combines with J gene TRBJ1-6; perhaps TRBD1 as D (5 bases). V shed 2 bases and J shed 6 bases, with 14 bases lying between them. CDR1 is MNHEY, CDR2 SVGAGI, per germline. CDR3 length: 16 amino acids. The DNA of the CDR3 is TGTGCCAGCAGTTACGGGCTCCCTGGGACTAATTCACCCCTCCACTTT. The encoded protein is CASSYGLPGTNSPLHF.

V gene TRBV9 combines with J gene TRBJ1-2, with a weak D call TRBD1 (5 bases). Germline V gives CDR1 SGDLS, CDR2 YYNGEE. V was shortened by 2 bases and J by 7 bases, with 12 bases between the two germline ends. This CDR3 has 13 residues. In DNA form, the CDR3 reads TGTGCCAGCAGCGTGGCCGGGGGTGGTGGCTACACCTTC. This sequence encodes CASSVAGGGGYTF.

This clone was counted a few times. CDR3 DNA: TGTGCCAGCAGGCGGGCCGGAGGACAGCCCCAGCATTTT. Translated, it gives CASRRAGGQPQHF. The chain joins TRBV6-5 to TRBJ1-5; D remains unclear. In germline, CDR1 is MNHEY, CDR2 SVGAGI. The CDR3 totals 13 residues. The V end was cut by 6 bases, the J end by 7 bases, with 13 bases between.

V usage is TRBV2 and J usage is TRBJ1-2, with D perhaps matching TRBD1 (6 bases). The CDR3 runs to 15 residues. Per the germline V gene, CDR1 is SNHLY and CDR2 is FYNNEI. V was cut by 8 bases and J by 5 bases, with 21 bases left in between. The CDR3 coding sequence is TGTGCCAGCTCAACCGGGCCCGGGACACTTTATGGCTACACCTTC. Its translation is CASSTGPGTLYGYTF.

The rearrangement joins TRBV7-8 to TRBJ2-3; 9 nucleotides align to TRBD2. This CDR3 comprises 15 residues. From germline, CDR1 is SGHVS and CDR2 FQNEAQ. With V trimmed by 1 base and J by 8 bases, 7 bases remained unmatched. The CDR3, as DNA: TGTGCCAGCAGCTTAGGGGGTCTAGCGGGGACTACGCAGTATTTT. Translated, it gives CASSLGGLAGTTQYF. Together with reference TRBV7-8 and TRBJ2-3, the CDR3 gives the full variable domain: GAGVSQSPRYKVAKRGQDVALRCDPISGHVSLFWYQQALGQGPEFLTYFQNEAQLDKSGLPSDRFFAERPEGSVSTLKIQRTQQEDSAVYLCASSLGGLAGTTQYFGPGTRLTVL.

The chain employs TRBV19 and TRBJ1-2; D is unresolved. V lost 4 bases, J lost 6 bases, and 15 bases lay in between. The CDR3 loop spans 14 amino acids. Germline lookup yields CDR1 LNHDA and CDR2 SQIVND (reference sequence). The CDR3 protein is CASSSEDGMHGYTF. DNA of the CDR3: TGTGCCAGTAGTAGCGAGGACGGGATGCATGGCTACACCTTC.